The 5 T cell receptor beta chains given below trace back to one sample, sequenced in a study of cytomegalovirus exposure and HLA in healthy donors (dated by TCRdb to 2015 to 2018). Library prep was done by the immunoSEQ multiplex PCR assay. The multiplex PCR relied on a mix of 60 forward primers for TCR Vbeta segments and 13 reverse primers for TCR Jbeta segments. The table comes from immuneACCESS by way of TCRdb, which keeps in-frame sequences with V and J called. Part of the clones is missing from these tables; in studies checked, under half for an unresolved V gene and the rest for unknown reasons. This sample lists under 200,000 clones; 70% to 80% were detected once. The ten largest clones add up to about 2% of the sample. The source material was PBMCs. The receptors shown here come from a woman in her forties or fifties in good health and CMV-seronegative.

This clone was recorded a few times. The chain carries TRBV2 and TRBJ1-2; possible D gene TRBD1, 6 bases. The V end lost 0 bases, the J end lost 7 bases, and 9 bases lay between the germline ends. CDR3 length equals 13 residues. CDR1 is SNHLY and CDR2 is FYNNEI in the germline V gene. CDR3 bases: TGTGCCAGCAGTGAAGCGACAGGAGGTGGCTACACCTTC. Protein sequence: CASSEATGGGYTF.

The chain is built from TRBV9 and TRBJ2-1, with 10 positions matching TRBD2. The CDR3 is made up of 18 amino acids. With 3 bases clipped from V and 3 bases from J, the junction kept 12 bases outside the gene matches. CDR1 and CDR2 from the germline V gene are SGDLS and YYNGEE. CDR3 sequence (DNA): TGTGCCAGCAGCGCCTCACCTCTAGCGGGAGTTCTCTACAATGAGCAGTTCTTC. It encodes CASSASPLAGVLYNEQFF.

The table lists this clone with a few counts. The CDR3 loop is CASSVGNLAGVGTGELFF. CDR3 DNA sequence: TGTGCCAGCAGCGTGGGAAACCTAGCGGGAGTGGGCACCGGGGAGCTGTTTTTT. The chain couples TRBV9 to TRBJ2-2; 10 bases match TRBD2. V trimming: 2 bases; J trimming: 4 bases; junction bases outside the gene matches: 11. Germline values: CDR1 SGDLS, CDR2 YYNGEE. The CDR3 extends over 18 amino acids.

V is TRBV28 and J is TRBJ2-5; D is possibly TRBD1 (6 bases). TRBJ2-7 explains the end of the DNA better; the J call may be wrong. Germline CDR1 reads MDHEN; CDR2 reads SYDVKM. The CDR3 contains 14 residues. The CDR3 DNA is TGTGCCAGCAGTACTTCAGGGGTGAGCTACGAGCAGTACTTC. Its protein is CASSTSGVSYEQYF.

The genes are TRBV28 and TRBJ1-2; D remains ambiguous. CDR3 length: 15 amino acids. Germline V lookup: CDR1 MDHEN, CDR2 SYDVKM. Trimming removed 5 bases at V and 8 bases at J, with 21 bases between. CDR3 DNA sequence: TGTGCCAGCAGTCAAACCGGGATCGGCCATTGGGGCTACACCTTC. Translating it yields CASSQTGIGHWGYTF.